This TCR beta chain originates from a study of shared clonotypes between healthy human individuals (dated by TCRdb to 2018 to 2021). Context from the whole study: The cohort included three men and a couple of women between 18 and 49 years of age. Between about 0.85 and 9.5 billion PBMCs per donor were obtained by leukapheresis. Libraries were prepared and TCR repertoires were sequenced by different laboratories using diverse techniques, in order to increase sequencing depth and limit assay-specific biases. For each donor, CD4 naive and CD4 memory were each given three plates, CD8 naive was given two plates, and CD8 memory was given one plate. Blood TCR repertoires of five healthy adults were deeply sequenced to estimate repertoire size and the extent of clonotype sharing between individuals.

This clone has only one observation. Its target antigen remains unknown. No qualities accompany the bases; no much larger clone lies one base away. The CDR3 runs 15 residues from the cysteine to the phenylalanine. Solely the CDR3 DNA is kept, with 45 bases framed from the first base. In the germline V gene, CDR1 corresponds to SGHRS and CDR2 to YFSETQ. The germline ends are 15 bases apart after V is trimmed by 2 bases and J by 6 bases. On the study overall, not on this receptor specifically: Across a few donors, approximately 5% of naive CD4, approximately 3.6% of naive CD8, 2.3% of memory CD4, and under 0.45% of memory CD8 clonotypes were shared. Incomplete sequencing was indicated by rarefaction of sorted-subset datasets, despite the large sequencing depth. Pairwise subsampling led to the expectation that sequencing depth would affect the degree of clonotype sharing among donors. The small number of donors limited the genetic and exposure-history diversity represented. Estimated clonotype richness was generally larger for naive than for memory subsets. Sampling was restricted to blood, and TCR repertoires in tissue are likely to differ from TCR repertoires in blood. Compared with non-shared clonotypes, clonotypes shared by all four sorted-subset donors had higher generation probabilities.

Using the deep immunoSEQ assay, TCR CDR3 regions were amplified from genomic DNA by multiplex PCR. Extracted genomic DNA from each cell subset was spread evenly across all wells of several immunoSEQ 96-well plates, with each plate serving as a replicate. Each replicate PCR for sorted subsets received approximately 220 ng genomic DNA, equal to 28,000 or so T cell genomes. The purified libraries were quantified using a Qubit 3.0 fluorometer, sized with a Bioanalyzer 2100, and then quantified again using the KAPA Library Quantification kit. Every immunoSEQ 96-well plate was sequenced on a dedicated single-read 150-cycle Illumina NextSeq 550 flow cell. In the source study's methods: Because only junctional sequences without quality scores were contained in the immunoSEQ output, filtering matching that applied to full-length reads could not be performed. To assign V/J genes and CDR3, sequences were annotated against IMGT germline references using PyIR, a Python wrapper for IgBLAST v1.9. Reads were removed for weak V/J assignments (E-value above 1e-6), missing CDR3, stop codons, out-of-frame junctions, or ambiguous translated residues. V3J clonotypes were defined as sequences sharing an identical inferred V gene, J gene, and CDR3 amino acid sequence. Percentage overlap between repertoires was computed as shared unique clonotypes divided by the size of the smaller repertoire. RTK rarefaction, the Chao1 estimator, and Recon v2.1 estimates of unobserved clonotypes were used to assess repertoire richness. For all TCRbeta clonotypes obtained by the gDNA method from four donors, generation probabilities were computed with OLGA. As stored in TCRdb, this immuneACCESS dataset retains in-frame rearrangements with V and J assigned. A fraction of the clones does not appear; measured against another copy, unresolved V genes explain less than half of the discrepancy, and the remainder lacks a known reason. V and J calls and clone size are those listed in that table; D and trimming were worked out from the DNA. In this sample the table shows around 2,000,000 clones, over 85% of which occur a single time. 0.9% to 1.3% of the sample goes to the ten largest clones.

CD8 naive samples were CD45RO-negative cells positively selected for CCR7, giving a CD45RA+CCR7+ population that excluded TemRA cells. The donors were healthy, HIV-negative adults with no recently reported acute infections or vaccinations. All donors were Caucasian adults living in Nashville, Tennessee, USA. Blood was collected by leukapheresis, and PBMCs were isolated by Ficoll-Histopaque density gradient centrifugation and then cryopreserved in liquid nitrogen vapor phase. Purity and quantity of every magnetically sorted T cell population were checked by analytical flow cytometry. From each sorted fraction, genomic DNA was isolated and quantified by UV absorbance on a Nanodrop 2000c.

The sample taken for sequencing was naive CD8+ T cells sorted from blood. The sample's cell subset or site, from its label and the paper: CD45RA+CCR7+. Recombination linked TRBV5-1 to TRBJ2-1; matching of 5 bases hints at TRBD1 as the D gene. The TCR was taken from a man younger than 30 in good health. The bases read TGCGCCAGCAGCTTTTTACAGGTAATAGGCAATGAGCAGTTCTTC. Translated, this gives CASSFLQVIGNEQFF.